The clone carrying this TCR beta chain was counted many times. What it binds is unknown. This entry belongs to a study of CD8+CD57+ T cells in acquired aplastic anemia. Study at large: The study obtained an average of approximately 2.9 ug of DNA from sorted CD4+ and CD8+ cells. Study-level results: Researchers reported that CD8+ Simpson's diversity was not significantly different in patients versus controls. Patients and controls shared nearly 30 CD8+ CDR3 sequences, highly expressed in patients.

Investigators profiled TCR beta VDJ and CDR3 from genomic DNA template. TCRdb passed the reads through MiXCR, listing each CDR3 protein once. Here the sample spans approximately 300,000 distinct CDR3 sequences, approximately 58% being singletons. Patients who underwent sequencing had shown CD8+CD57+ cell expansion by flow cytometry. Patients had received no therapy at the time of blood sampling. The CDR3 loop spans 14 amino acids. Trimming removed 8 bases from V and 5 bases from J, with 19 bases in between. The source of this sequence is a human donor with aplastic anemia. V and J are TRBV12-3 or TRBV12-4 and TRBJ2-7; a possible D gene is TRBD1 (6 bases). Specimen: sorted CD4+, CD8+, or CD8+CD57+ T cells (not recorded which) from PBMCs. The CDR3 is CASGNSQGRDEQYF. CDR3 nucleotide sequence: TGTGCCAGCGGGAATTCACAGGGAAGGGACGAGCAGTACTTC.